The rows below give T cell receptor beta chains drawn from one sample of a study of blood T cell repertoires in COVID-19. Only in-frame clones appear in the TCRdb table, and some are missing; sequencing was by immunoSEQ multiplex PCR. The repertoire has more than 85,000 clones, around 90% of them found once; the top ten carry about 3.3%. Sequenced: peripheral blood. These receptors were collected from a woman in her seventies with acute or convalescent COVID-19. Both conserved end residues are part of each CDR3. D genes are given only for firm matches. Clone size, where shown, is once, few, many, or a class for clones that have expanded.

CDR3: CASSLGSRNTGELFF; V: TRBV7-2; D: -; size: -
CDR3: CASSATGGGSYEQYF; V: TRBV5-5; D: TRBD1; size: -
CDR3: CASSPRRTSGGISTDTQYF; V: TRBV27; D: TRBD2; size: -
CDR3: CASREPYEQYF; V: TRBV6-5; D: -; size: -
CDR3: CATSREALNRGTDTQYF; V: TRBV15; D: -; size: -
CDR3: CASSDTDRNTGELFF; V: TRBV25-1; D: -; size: few
CDR3: CASSAGDRVGEQYF; V: TRBV10-2; D: TRBD1; size: -
CDR3: CASSGGQRREFF; V: TRBV25-1; D: TRBD1; size: -
CDR3: CASSQDGSGGTGELFF; V: TRBV7-6; D: -; size: -
CDR3: CASSPTGERAEAFF; V: TRBV4-1; D: TRBD1; size: once
CDR3: CASSLGTVNEKLFF; V: TRBV5-6; D: -; size: few
CDR3: CASSLQSRHEQFF; V: TRBV9; D: -; size: -
CDR3: CASSPATGFGNQPQHF; V: TRBV18; D: -; size: -
CDR3: CASSVDASGGAETQYF; V: TRBV9; D: TRBD2; size: -
CDR3: CASSRALNSYEQYF; V: TRBV18; D: -; size: -
CDR3: CASKPDSGNQPQHF; V: TRBV2; D: -; size: -
CDR3: CASRSRTGTGEHGYTF; V: TRBV27; D: TRBD1; size: -
CDR3: CASSAQGVETQYF; V: TRBV28; D: TRBD1; size: -
CDR3: CASAQLQGGSQPQHF; V: TRBV2; D: -; size: -
CDR3: CASSQQSDGQIYGYTF; V: TRBV16; D: -; size: -
CDR3: CASSPLGGRGTDTQYF; V: TRBV11-2; D: -; size: -
CDR3: CASSWRITSGNTGELFF; V: TRBV7-8; D: TRBD2; size: -
CDR3: CASSFQDRASNEQCF; V: TRBV5-1; D: TRBD1; size: -
CDR3: CASSNQGNQPQHF; V: TRBV19; D: -; size: -
CDR3: CASGVGIDTQYF; V: TRBV10-1; D: -; size: many
CDR3: CASSLTGGSYGYTF; V: TRBV18; D: TRBD1; size: -
CDR3: CASSSDRVHYTF; V: TRBV5-1; D: TRBD1; size: -
CDR3: CASSYRAGEGNQPQHF; V: TRBV6-6; D: -; size: -
CDR3: CASSYSGAGANEQFF; V: TRBV6-6; D: -; size: -
CDR3: CASSQETGRYNEQFF; V: TRBV14; D: TRBD1; size: -
CDR3: CASSGQGATGANVLTF; V: TRBV7-9; D: TRBD1; size: -
CDR3: CASSQHLWTGGERATEAFF; V: TRBV3-1/TRBV3-2; D: TRBD1; size: -
CDR3: CASSPGTGISGNTIYF; V: TRBV28; D: TRBD1; size: few
CDR3: CASSQVHYGEQFF; V: TRBV3-1/TRBV3-2; D: -; size: -
CDR3: CASSLAPGRTGTVFALQETQYF; V: TRBV7-2; D: TRBD1; size: -
CDR3: CASSLQRGDRTDTQYF; V: TRBV5-8; D: TRBD2; size: -
CDR3: CASSTGGAGTGELFF; V: TRBV28; D: TRBD2; size: -
CDR3: CASSLKGGAYGYTF; V: TRBV27; D: -; size: -
CDR3: CASSTGGTEAFF; V: TRBV3-1/TRBV3-2; D: TRBD1; size: -
CDR3: CASSAKGQMYTGELFF; V: TRBV5-1; D: TRBD1; size: -
CDR3: CASSPGQGTNTEAFF; V: TRBV18; D: TRBD1; size: -
CDR3: CASSPPGLSTDTQYF; V: TRBV7-9; D: -; size: -
CDR3: CASSIGGQVSEAFF; V: TRBV19; D: TRBD1; size: -
CDR3: CASSFLGGGTGELFF; V: TRBV11-2; D: -; size: -
CDR3: CASTLDRGRNYNEQFF; V: TRBV3-1/TRBV3-2; D: TRBD1; size: once
CDR3: CASSLYRASEKLFF; V: TRBV28; D: -; size: -
CDR3: CAIDSGGGSTEAFF; V: TRBV19; D: -; size: once
CDR3: CASSVGVAGVLDTQYF; V: TRBV6-4; D: TRBD2; size: -
CDR3: CATNSGALSYEQYF; V: TRBV10-3; D: -; size: -
CDR3: CASSFGDRENTGELFF; V: TRBV5-1; D: TRBD1; size: few